The present T cell receptor (beta chain) was sequenced within a study of blood T cells in healthy people across ages. Overall study results and limits: Age advanced and TCR beta diversity per million T cells fell, roughly linearly.

With a J-beta primer mix and a sample-barcoded 5' primer, a second PCR ran about 7 to 11 cycles. A template-switch adaptor that had 12 random nucleotides put a tag on each cDNA molecule. TCRdb reprocessed the 5' RACE reads with MiXCR, giving one entry per CDR3 protein. The sample lists some 1.7 million distinct CDR3 sequences; 28% were seen once. On this clonotype: Antigen: not known.

The sample comprised blood. This sequence was found in a woman in her 30s in good health.

The CDR3 bases are TGTGCCAGCGGCTTAGGGGCTGCAACTAATGAAAAACTGTTTTTT. The encoded protein is CASGLGAATNEKLFF. This rearrangement joins TRBV6-5 to TRBJ1-4; perhaps TRBD1 as D (5 bases). The ends were cut back, 8 bases at V and 0 bases at J, with 13 bases in the middle. The CDR3 consists of 15 residues. Looked up from germline, CDR1 is MNHEY and CDR2 is SVGAGI.